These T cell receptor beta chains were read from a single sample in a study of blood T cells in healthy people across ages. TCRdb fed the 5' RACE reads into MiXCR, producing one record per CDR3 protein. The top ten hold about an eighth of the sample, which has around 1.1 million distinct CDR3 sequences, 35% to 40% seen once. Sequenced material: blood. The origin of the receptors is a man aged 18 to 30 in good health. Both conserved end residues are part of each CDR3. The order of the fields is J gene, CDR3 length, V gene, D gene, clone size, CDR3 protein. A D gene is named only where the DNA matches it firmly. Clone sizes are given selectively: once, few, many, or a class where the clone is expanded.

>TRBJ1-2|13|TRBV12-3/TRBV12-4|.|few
CASSLPGAGGYTF
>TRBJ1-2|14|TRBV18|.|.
CASSPEDRGYGYTF
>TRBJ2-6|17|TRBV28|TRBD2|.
CASNSPGGSSGANVLTF
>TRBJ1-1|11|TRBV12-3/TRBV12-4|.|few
CASSFGVEAFF
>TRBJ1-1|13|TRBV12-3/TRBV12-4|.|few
CASSQGFAAEAFF
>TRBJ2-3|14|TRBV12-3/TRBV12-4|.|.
CASSTPGLSDTQYF
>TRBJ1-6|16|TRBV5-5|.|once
CASSSQIPSFNSPLHF
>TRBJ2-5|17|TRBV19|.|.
CASSIAGGSRSEETQYF
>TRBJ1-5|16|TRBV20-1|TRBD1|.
CSASVPGQVLTQPQHF
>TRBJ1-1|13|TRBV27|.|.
CASGLSRQGRPFF
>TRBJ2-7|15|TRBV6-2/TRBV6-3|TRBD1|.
CDSSYPGTGVYEQYF
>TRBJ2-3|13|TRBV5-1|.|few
CASLDGYTDTQYF
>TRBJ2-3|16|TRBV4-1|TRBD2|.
CASSQATSGVTDTQYF
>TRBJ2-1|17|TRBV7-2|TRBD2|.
CASRRAGGPFPYNEQFF
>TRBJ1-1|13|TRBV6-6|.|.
CASSFRVGAEAFF
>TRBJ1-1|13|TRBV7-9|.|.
CASSPTGPGKAFF
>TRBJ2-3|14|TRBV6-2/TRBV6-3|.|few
CASSQVPIDGTQYF
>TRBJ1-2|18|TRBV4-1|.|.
CASSHLVETDMTVYGYTF
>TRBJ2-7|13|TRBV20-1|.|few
CSARDTATEEQYF
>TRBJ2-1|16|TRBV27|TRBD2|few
CASSPGLAGGIGEQFF
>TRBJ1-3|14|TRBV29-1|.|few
CSVDFQAAGNTIYF
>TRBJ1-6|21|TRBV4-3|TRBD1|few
CASSQDSPGTGPSPYNSPLHF
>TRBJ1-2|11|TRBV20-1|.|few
CRPEGVHGYTF
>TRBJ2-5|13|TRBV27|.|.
CASSPLGVRTQYF
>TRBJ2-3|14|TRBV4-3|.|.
CASSQRDQADTQYF
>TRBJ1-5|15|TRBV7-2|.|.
CASSHVAGSNQPQHF
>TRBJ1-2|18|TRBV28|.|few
CASSLSDYDRVGGYGYTF
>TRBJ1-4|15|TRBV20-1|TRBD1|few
CSARDQQGAGEKLFF
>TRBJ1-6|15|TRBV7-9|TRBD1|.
CASSTRDRAFSPLHF
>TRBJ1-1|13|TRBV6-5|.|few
CASSISENTEAFF
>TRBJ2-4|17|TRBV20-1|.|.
CSARDSYSLLAKNIQYF
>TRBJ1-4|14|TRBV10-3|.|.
CAISEGRGNEKLFF
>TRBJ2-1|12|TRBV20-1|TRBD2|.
CSIAGGSNEQFF
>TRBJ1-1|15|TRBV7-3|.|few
CASSASGTTGTGAFF
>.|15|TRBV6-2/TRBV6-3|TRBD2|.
CASSYGAGIQETQYF
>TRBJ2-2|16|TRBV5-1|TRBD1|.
CASFNGQEWGPGELFF
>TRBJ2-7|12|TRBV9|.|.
CASSADIDEQYF
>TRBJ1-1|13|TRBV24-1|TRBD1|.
CATSDTDRPEAFF